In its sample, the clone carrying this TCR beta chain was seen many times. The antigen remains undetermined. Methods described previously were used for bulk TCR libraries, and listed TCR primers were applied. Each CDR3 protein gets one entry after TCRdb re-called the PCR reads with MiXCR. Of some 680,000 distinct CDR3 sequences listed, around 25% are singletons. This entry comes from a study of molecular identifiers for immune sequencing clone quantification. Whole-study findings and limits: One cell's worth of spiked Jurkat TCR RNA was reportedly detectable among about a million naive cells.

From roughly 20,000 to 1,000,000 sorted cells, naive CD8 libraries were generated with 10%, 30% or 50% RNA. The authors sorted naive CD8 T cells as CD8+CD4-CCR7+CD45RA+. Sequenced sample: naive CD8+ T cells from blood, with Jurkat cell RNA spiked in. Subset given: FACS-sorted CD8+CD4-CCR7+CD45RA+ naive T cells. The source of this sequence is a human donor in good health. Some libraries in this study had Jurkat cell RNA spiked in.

Written as DNA, the CDR3 is TGCGCCAGCAGCCAAGTTGAACTAGCGGCTAGCACAGATACGCAGTATTTT. Protein product: CASSQVELAASTDTQYF. V and J are TRBV4-3 and TRBJ2-3; 8 positions agree with TRBD2. The trim removed 1 base at V and 0 bases at J, leaving 6 bases unmatched. The CDR3 spans 17 residues. Germline V gives CDR1 LGHNA, CDR2 YSLEER.